A selection of T cell receptor beta chains follows, all from one sample in a study of chemoradiotherapy in HPV16-positive cancers. Profiled with immunoSEQ multiplex PCR; TCRdb holds only in-frame clones, not every one. The profile shows approximately 9,300 clones, more than 70% of them singletons. The starting material was blood, obtained from a patient who underwent chemoradiotherapy. Source of these receptors: a human donor with HPV-associated anogenital cancer. The CDR3 runs from the conserved cysteine through the conserved F or W. A D gene is named only where the DNA matches it firmly. Where a row states a size, it is once, few, many or the class of an expanded clone; other rows omit it.

d_call j_call clone_size v_call cdr3_nt cdr3_aa
TRBD1 TRBJ1-3 . TRBV5-1 TGCGCCAGCAGCATCCGACAGGGGGCACCTGGAAACACCATATATTTT CASSIRQGAPGNTIYF
TRBD1 TRBJ1-3 . TRBV12-5 TGTGCTAGTGGTTTGGAACAGGGGGCTGGAAACACCATATATTTT CASGLEQGAGNTIYF
. TRBJ1-1 few TRBV5-1 TGCGCCAGCAGCCAGGGACAGAACACTGAAGCTTTCTTT CASSQGQNTEAFF
TRBD1 TRBJ1-2 . TRBV5-5 TGTGCCAGCAGCCAACAGGGGGTTGGCTATGGCTACACCTTC CASSQQGVGYGYTF
. TRBJ1-2 few TRBV21-1 TGTGCCAGCAGCTCTAACGACAGGGTCCTCTATGGCTACACCTTC CASSSNDRVLYGYTF
. TRBJ2-5 . TRBV7-2 TGTGCCAGCAGTTTTGGGCGGGAAGAGACCCAGTACTTC CASSFGREETQYF
TRBD2 TRBJ2-2 . TRBV5-1 TGCGCCAGCATGGGGGGACTAGCCACCACCGGGGAGCTGTTTTTT CASMGGLATTGELFF
. TRBJ1-2 . TRBV11-2 TGTGCCAGCAGCTTGGACAGCCAAGTACTCTATGGCTACACCTTC CASSLDSQVLYGYTF
. TRBJ1-4 . TRBV5-4 TGTGCCAGCAGCTTGGACGATGAAAAACTGTTTTTT CASSLDDEKLFF
. TRBJ1-4 . TRBV4-1 TGCGCCAGCAGCCAAGATACAACAGCTGTTAATGAAAAACTGTTTTTT CASSQDTTAVNEKLFF
TRBD1 TRBJ1-2 . TRBV5-4 TGTGCCAGCAGCGGAGGGGGCGGTTTGGGGGTCTATGGCTACACCTTC CASSGGGGLGVYGYTF
. TRBJ2-3 once TRBV5-4 TGTGCCAGCGCCACCCCTGGCACAGATACGCAGTATTTT CASATPGTDTQYF
TRBD2 TRBJ2-7 . TRBV7-9 TGTGCCAGCAGCTTAGCGGTAGGAGCGGGGGGGCCGGGTGAGCAGTACTTC CASSLAVGAGGPGEQYF
TRBD2 TRBJ2-7 . TRBV18 TGTGCCAGCTCGTGGACTAGCGACTCCTACGAGCAGTACTTC CASSWTSDSYEQYF
. TRBJ1-1 . TRBV6-5 TGTGCCAGCAGTTACCCCCGCTCAGGGAACACTGAAGCTTTCTTT CASSYPRSGNTEAFF
TRBD2 TRBJ2-3 . TRBV5-1 TGCGCCAGCAGCTTAAACCCTAGCGGGGGTAGAGATACGCAGTATTTT CASSLNPSGGRDTQYF
. TRBJ2-5 . TRBV10-3 TGTGCCACAGCGGTCCAAGAGACCCAGTACTTC CATAVQETQYF